Each of the 30 T cell receptor beta chains below was sequenced from the same sample in a study of control samples from healthy donors and cancer patients. Measured with immunoSEQ multiplex PCR; TCRdb has only the in-frame clones, and not every one. The data hold more than 95,000 clones, with about 90% observed a single time. The sample comprised blood. The receptors originated from a man younger than 30 in good health.

The chain links TRBV30 to TRBJ1-6; 12 bases are a match to TRBD1. Germline loops: CDR1 GTSNPN, CDR2 SVGIG (reference sequence). V was clipped by 0 bases and J by 7 bases; unmatched bases: 4. The CDR3 contains 16 residues. CDR3 protein: CAWSVRGQGANSPLHF. CDR3 nucleotides: TGTGCCTGGAGTGTAAGGGGACAGGGGGCGAATTCACCCCTCCACTTT. Combining the CDR3 with reference TRBV30 and TRBJ1-6 gives the whole variable domain SQTIHQWPATLVQPVGSPLSLECTVEGTSNPNLYWYRQAAGRGLQLLFYSVGIGQISSEVPQNLSASRPQDRQFILSSKKLLLSDSGFYLCAWSVRGQGANSPLHFGNGTRLTVT.

This clone was recorded once. This rearrangement joins TRBV11-2 to TRBJ2-5; perhaps TRBD1 as D (6 bases). CDR3 length: 13 amino acids. CDR1 and CDR2 from the germline V gene are SGHAT and FQNNGV. V was pared by 5 bases and J by 5 bases, with 12 bases between. The DNA for the CDR3 is TGTGCCAGCAGCAGGACAGTCCGTGAGACCCAGTACTTC. Residues: CASSRTVRETQYF.

This clone was observed once. The V and J genes are TRBV30 and TRBJ1-4, with 7 bases that match TRBD1. Germline V gives CDR1 GTSNPN, CDR2 SVGIG (reference sequence). J was trimmed by 4 bases and V by 4 bases; bases with no gene match: 9. The CDR3 contains 15 residues. CDR3 sequence: CAWTIRQGGNEKLFF. The CDR3 DNA sequence: TGTGCCTGGACCATACGTCAGGGGGGTAATGAAAAACTGTTTTTT.

This chain connects TRBV28 to TRBJ2-7; TRBD1 might be the D (6 bases). Trimming removed 6 bases from V and 2 bases from J, with 17 bases in between. Germline V gives CDR1 MDHEN, CDR2 SYDVKM. This CDR3 is built from 15 residues. The CDR3 spells CASRLGHGDPYEQYF. CDR3 sequence (DNA): TGTGCCAGCAGATTGGGACACGGGGACCCCTACGAGCAGTACTTC.

The V call is TRBV14, the J call TRBJ2-6; D is perhaps TRBD1 (5 bases). Germline CDR1 reads SGHDN; CDR2 reads FVKESK. Trimming shortened V by 2 bases and J by 0 bases, and 17 bases separated the two germline ends. This CDR3 comprises 19 residues. The CDR3 sequence is CASSQRTRPPTSGANVLTF. The DNA for the CDR3 is TGTGCCAGCAGCCAAAGGACACGACCACCCACCTCTGGGGCCAACGTCCTGACTTTC. Using reference TRBV14 and TRBJ2-6 for the parts outside the CDR3, the full variable domain is EAGVTQFPSHSVIEKGQTVTLRCDPISGHDNLYWYRRVMGKEIKFLLHFVKESKQDESGMPNNRFLAERTGGTYSTLKVQPAELEDSGVYFCASSQRTRPPTSGANVLTFGAGSRLTVL.

This chain connects TRBV5-1 to TRBJ1-2; TRBD1 aligns across 7 bases. Per germline, CDR1 SGHRS and CDR2 YFSETQ. The CDR3 totals 15 residues. The V gene end was trimmed by 3 bases and the J gene end by 2 bases; junction bases not matched to a gene: 7. The CDR3 DNA reads as TGCGCCAGCAGCTCCGGGACAGCAATCAACTATGGCTACACCTTC. Protein product: CASSSGTAINYGYTF.

This chain's CDR3 is CALRQGNEQFF. CDR3 DNA sequence: TGTGCCTTGAGACAGGGCAATGAGCAGTTCTTC. The V gene is TRBV30, the J gene TRBJ2-1; 7 bases match TRBD1. CDR1 and CDR2 (germline): GTSNPN, SVGIG (reference sequence). The CDR3 sequence is 11 residues long. J was trimmed by 6 bases and V by 7 bases; bases with no gene match: 3.

This clone was recorded a few times. V is TRBV7-9 and J is TRBJ2-7; tentative D call: TRBD1 (6 bases). Trimming took off 3 bases at V and 6 bases at J, with 12 bases between the two ends. The germline gives CDR1 SEHNR, CDR2 FQNEAQ (reference sequence). The CDR3 runs 13 residues. DNA of the CDR3: TGTGCCAGCAGCTTTGTAGGGGGTCGCGAGCAGTACTTC. Amino acids: CASSFVGGREQYF.

J is TRBJ2-3 and V is TRBV7-3; TRBD1 aligns across 7 bases. With V trimmed by 4 bases and J by 0 bases, 1 base remained unmatched. The CDR3 contains 14 residues. Germline V gene data show CDR1 as SGHTA and CDR2 as FQGTGA. The CDR3 sequence is CASSSQGSTDTQYF. The CDR3 DNA is TGTGCCAGCAGCTCACAGGGGAGCACAGATACGCAGTATTTT.

This clone was counted between two and nine times. The V call is TRBV5-1, the J call TRBJ2-3; D may match TRBD1 or TRBD2 (5 bases each). This CDR3 has 13 residues. CDR1 SGHRS and CDR2 YFSETQ come from the germline V gene. V was shortened by 4 bases and J by 6 bases, with 12 bases between the two germline ends. CDR3 in amino acids: CASSIGTGDTQYF. For the CDR3, the DNA is TGCGCCAGCAGCATCGGGACCGGCGATACGCAGTATTTT.

V and J are TRBV18 and TRBJ1-5; TRBD1 aligns across 8 bases. V shed 3 bases, J shed 4 bases, and the junction held 8 bases outside the gene matches. Looked up from germline, CDR1 is KGHSH and CDR2 is LQKENI. This CDR3 region has 16 residues. The CDR3 here is CASSPGQVSLNQPQHF. CDR3 bases: TGTGCCAGCTCACCGGGACAGGTCTCATTGAATCAGCCCCAGCATTTT.

This chain links TRBV28 with TRBJ1-2; D is possibly TRBD1 (6 bases). V was shortened by 6 bases and J by 4 bases, with 12 bases between the two germline ends. Germline V lookup: CDR1 MDHEN, CDR2 SYDVKM. The CDR3 is 13 residues long. The CDR3 loop reads CASSPTGTYGYTF. DNA of the CDR3: TGTGCCAGCAGCCCGACAGGCACCTATGGCTACACCTTC.

The chain has TRBV5-1 and TRBJ1-1; maybe TRBD1 (6 bases). The CDR3 runs 14 residues. The ends were cut back, 4 bases at V and 1 base at J, with 11 bases in the middle. Germline CDR1 and CDR2: SGHRS and YFSETQ. In nucleotides, the CDR3 is TGCGCCAGCAGCGGGGGGCGCGGGAACACTGAAGCTTTCTTT. Amino acid sequence: CASSGGRGNTEAFF.

V usage is TRBV2 and J usage is TRBJ1-2, with D unresolved. The CDR3 extends over 13 amino acids. Germline lookup yields CDR1 SNHLY and CDR2 FYNNEI. V was cut by 6 bases and J by 2 bases, with 10 bases left in between. This chain's CDR3 is CASSLRPNYGYTF. As DNA, the CDR3 is TGTGCCAGCAGCTTACGCCCCAACTATGGCTACACCTTC.

The rearrangement uses TRBV28 and TRBJ2-5, with TRBD2 as a possible D gene (5 bases). The CDR3 length is 16 residues. The germline V gene has CDR1 MDHEN and CDR2 SYDVKM. The V gene lost 2 bases and the J gene lost 0 bases, with 13 bases spanning the gap. The CDR3 here is CASSLEGGQNQETQYF. CDR3 nucleotides: TGTGCCAGCAGTTTAGAGGGCGGGCAGAACCAAGAGACCCAGTACTTC.

V is TRBV7-9 and J is TRBJ1-1, with 7 nucleotides matching TRBD1. With V trimmed by 5 bases and J by 3 bases, 9 bases remained unmatched. The CDR3 length is 15 residues. Germline V gene sequence: CDR1 SEHNR, CDR2 FQNEAQ (reference sequence). The CDR3 is CASSRPTGDDTEAFF. In DNA form, the CDR3 reads TGTGCCAGCAGCCGCCCTACAGGGGATGACACTGAAGCTTTCTTT.

V gene TRBV6-6 combines with J gene TRBJ1-1; D is possibly TRBD1 (5 bases). The CDR3 loop spans 14 amino acids. V gave up 0 bases and J gave up 6 bases, with 11 bases separating them. Germline lookup yields CDR1 MNHNY and CDR2 SVGAGI (reference sequence). The CDR3 DNA reads as TGTGCCAGCAGTTACTCGATGACAGAGTCTGAAGCTTTCTTT. The encoded protein is CASSYSMTESEAFF.

The chain has TRBV12-5 and TRBJ2-3; D is unclear. The CDR3 has 11 residues. Per germline, CDR1 LGHNT and CDR2 FRNRAP. The V end was cut by 3 bases, the J end by 6 bases, with 4 bases between. CDR3 nucleotides: TGTGCTAGTGGTTTCTCTGATACGCAGTATTTT. It codes for CASGFSDTQYF.

The rearrangement links TRBV30 to TRBJ1-1; D is uncertain. Trimming took off 2 bases at V and 0 bases at J, with 10 bases between the two ends. Germline V gene data show CDR1 as GTSNPN and CDR2 as SVGIG (reference sequence). The CDR3 length is 14 residues. CDR3 protein: CAWSRGRLNTEAFF. CDR3 bases: TGTGCCTGGAGTAGAGGACGGCTGAACACTGAAGCTTTCTTT. Supplemented by reference TRBV30 and TRBJ1-1, the full variable domain reads SQTIHQWPATLVQPVGSPLSLECTVEGTSNPNLYWYRQAAGRGLQLLFYSVGIGQISSEVPQNLSASRPQDRQFILSSKKLLLSDSGFYLCAWSRGRLNTEAFFGQGTRLTVV.

The chain carries TRBV18 and TRBJ1-4, with D unresolved. The CDR3 length is 16 residues. Germline lookup yields CDR1 KGHSH and CDR2 LQKENI. Trimming removed 4 bases from V and 5 bases from J, with 17 bases in between. CDR3 protein: CASSQSRGSSNEKLFF. The CDR3 nucleotides are TGTGCCAGCTCACAGTCCCGTGGCAGCTCCAATGAAAAACTGTTTTTT.

The chain couples TRBV27 to TRBJ2-2; the D is unclear. The CDR3 consists of 15 residues. The germline V gene encodes CDR1 MNHEY and CDR2 SMNVEV (reference sequence). V was pared by 6 bases and J by 4 bases, with 15 bases between. The CDR3 DNA reads as TGTGCCAGCAGGCAGAATCGAAAGATCACCGGGGAGCTGTTTTTT. It is translated as CASRQNRKITGELFF.

The V call is TRBV30, the J call TRBJ1-2; 12 bases line up with TRBD1. V lost 3 bases and J lost 3; bases outside the gene matches: 2. The CDR3 is 14 residues long. Germline V gene lookup returns CDR1 GTSNPN and CDR2 SVGIG (reference sequence). The CDR3 is CAWSRDRGHYGYTF. The CDR3, as DNA: TGTGCCTGGAGCAGGGACAGGGGGCACTATGGCTACACCTTC.

This sequence joins TRBV19 and TRBJ2-1, with a tentative D call TRBD1 (6 bases). The CDR3 contains 15 residues. CDR1 and CDR2 from the germline V gene are LNHDA and SQIVND (reference sequence). V was pared by 2 bases and J by 7 bases, with 15 bases between. CDR3 residues: CASSITGTYRNEQFF. The CDR3 nucleotides read TGTGCCAGTAGTATAACGGGGACATATAGGAATGAGCAGTTCTTC. Full variable domain (remainder filled in from reference TRBV19 and TRBJ2-1): DGGITQSPKYLFRKEGQNVTLSCEQNLNHDAMYWYRQDPGQGLRLIYYSQIVNDFQKGDIAEGYSVSREKKESFPLTVTSAQKNPTAFYLCASSITGTYRNEQFFGPGTRLTVL.

V and J are TRBV11-2 and TRBJ1-1; D is uncertain. Germline V gene lookup returns CDR1 SGHAT and CDR2 FQNNGV. V lost 0 bases and J 6 bases, leaving 14 bases between the germline ends. This CDR3 comprises 15 residues. CDR3: CASSLDQAGPPEAFF. CDR3 DNA: TGTGCCAGCAGCTTAGATCAGGCAGGCCCCCCTGAAGCTTTCTTT.

The chain carries TRBV5-4 and TRBJ2-7, with TRBD2 identical over 13 bases. This CDR3 comprises 17 residues. V lost 0 bases, J lost 7 bases, and 10 bases stayed unmatched. The V gene's germline CDR1 is SGHNT and CDR2 YYREEE (reference sequence). The CDR3 DNA follows: TGTGCCAGCAGCTTGGGGGGACTAGCGGGACTTTGGAGTGAGCAGTACTTC. Protein sequence: CASSLGGLAGLWSEQYF.

V gene TRBV11-2 combines with J gene TRBJ1-1; no reliable D call. The CDR3 contains 12 residues. The V gene's germline CDR1 is SGHAT and CDR2 FQNNGV. Trimming took off 5 bases at V and 4 bases at J, with 8 bases between the two ends. CDR3 sequence: CASSPASTEAFF. As DNA, the CDR3 is TGTGCCAGCAGCCCAGCAAGCACTGAAGCTTTCTTT.

The V call is TRBV14, the J call TRBJ2-7, with D unclear. V lost 3 bases and J lost 7, with 13 bases in between. Germline lookup yields CDR1 SGHDN and CDR2 FVKESK. CDR3 length: 13 amino acids. The CDR3 DNA reads TGTGCCAGCAGCCAGAGAGGCCACGAGGAGCAGTACTTC. The encoded protein is CASSQRGHEEQYF. The full variable domain, in which reference TRBV14 and TRBJ2-7 provide the parts outside the CDR3, is EAGVTQFPSHSVIEKGQTVTLRCDPISGHDNLYWYRRVMGKEIKFLLHFVKESKQDESGMPNNRFLAERTGGTYSTLKVQPAELEDSGVYFCASSQRGHEEQYFGPGTRLTVT.

V usage is TRBV7-6 and J usage is TRBJ1-6, with TRBD1 as a possible D gene (6 bases). The V and J ends lost 1 base and 10 bases respectively, with 14 bases between them. Per the germline V gene, CDR1 is SGHVS and CDR2 is FNYEAQ. CDR3 length: 15 amino acids. This CDR3 is CASSLDRGAESPLHF. The DNA of the CDR3 is TGTGCCAGCAGCTTAGATCGGGGGGCAGAGTCACCCCTCCACTTT.

This clone showed up just once. This chain links TRBV7-8 with TRBJ2-1, with D possibly TRBD2 on 5 matching bases. Germline V gene lookup returns CDR1 SGHVS and CDR2 FQNEAQ. V dropped 0 bases and J dropped 8 bases, with 11 bases sitting between them. The CDR3 runs 14 residues. The CDR3 nucleotides are TGTGCCAGCAGCTTAGCGGAAGAGGGCGATGAGCAGTTCTTC. This sequence encodes CASSLAEEGDEQFF. The variable domain in full, with the rest retrieved from reference TRBV7-8 and TRBJ2-1, is GAGVSQSPRYKVAKRGQDVALRCDPISGHVSLFWYQQALGQGPEFLTYFQNEAQLDKSGLPSDRFFAERPEGSVSTLKIQRTQQEDSAVYLCASSLAEEGDEQFFGPGTRLTVL.

The J gene is TRBJ1-2, the V gene TRBV9; D ambiguous. The CDR3 is 13 residues long. V was shortened by 3 bases and J by 0 bases, with 6 bases between the two germline ends. The V gene's germline CDR1 is SGDLS and CDR2 YYNGEE. The CDR3 loop reads CASSGVANYGYTF. The CDR3 nucleotides are TGTGCCAGCAGCGGGGTAGCTAACTATGGCTACACCTTC.